Detailed here is one T cell receptor beta chain. This table comes from immunoSEQ multiplex PCR, and its TCRdb copy is limited to in-frame clones, with some not included. Of around 94,000 clones listed, approximately 90% are singletons. The CDR3 is made up of 12 amino acids. Trimming took off 8 bases at V and 8 bases at J, with 15 bases between the two ends. These data originate in a study of control samples from healthy donors and cancer patients. The chain uses TRBV12-3 or TRBV12-4 and TRBJ1-1, with a tentative D call TRBD1 (5 bases). This clonotype was sampled from a woman between 45 and 65 years old in good health. The sequenced sample was blood. This chain's CDR3 is CASSILGGEAFF. The DNA for the CDR3 is TGTGCCAGCTCGATCTTGGGGGGAGAAGCTTTCTTT.